The 14 T cell receptor beta chains presented below share a single source sample, sequenced in a study of regulatory T cells in long-lasting Graves disease. Library construction for TCR beta used iRepertoire HTBI primers and Arm-PCR of CDR3 regions. TCRdb redid the calling of the multiplex PCR reads with MiXCR, one entry per CDR3 protein. This table holds 360,000 or so distinct CDR3 sequences, approximately 25% found once. Indicated time point: persistent/refractory GD, antithyroid drugs over 5 years with positive TRAb. From RNA extracted from PBMCs, the TCR library was made. The specimen was peripheral blood mononuclear cells (PBMCs), collected when the disease was refractory, from a patient treated with antithyroid drugs. The receptors were sampled from a woman in her forties with Graves disease.

The chain couples TRBV3-1 to TRBJ1-5; D gene unclear. This CDR3 has 15 amino acids. CDR1 LGHDT and CDR2 YNNKEL come from the germline V gene (reference sequence). Deletions cut 1 base from V and 1 base from J, with 8 bases between. Here the CDR3 DNA reads TGTGCCAGCAGCCAAGCCCTCGGGAGCAATCAGCCCCAGCATTTT. Translated: CASSQALGSNQPQHF. Drawing the rest from reference TRBV3-1 and TRBJ1-5, the complete variable domain is DTAVSQTPKYLVTQMGNDKSIKCEQNLGHDTMYWYKQDSKKFLKIMFSYNNKELIINETVPNRFSPKSPDKAHLNLHINSLELGDSAVYFCASSQALGSNQPQHFGDGTRLSIL.

V usage is TRBV7-2 and J usage is TRBJ2-7, with D perhaps TRBD1 (6 bases). With 5 bases removed from V and 6 bases from J, the gap between germline ends came to 20 bases. The CDR3 has 15 residues. Germline values: CDR1 SGHTA, CDR2 FQGNSA. In DNA, the CDR3 is TGTGCCAGCAGCCGGACCCGGGACACTTTCTTCGAGCAGTACTTC. It codes for CASSRTRDTFFEQYF.

The J gene is TRBJ2-3, the V gene TRBV28; 8 bases are a match to TRBD2. CDR3 size: 16 residues. The germline V gene encodes CDR1 MDHEN and CDR2 SYDVKM. Unmatched junction bases numbered 13, after V lost 7 bases and J lost 4 bases. The CDR3 sequence is CASTPARLARSDTQYF. CDR3 sequence (DNA): TGTGCCAGCACCCCCGCGAGACTAGCGCGATCAGATACGCAGTATTTT.

The chain has TRBV19 and TRBJ1-5; no clear D. There are 13 residues in the CDR3. Trimming pared 7 bases from V and 3 bases from J, leaving 10 bases between. CDR1 is LNHDA, CDR2 SQIVND, per germline (reference sequence). As DNA, the CDR3 is TGTGCCAGTACGGGGAGAATCAATCAGCCCCAGCATTTT. This encodes CASTGRINQPQHF.

This clonotype has a handful of counts. The CDR3 region is CASSPPRSDEQFF. The DNA of the CDR3 is TGTGCCAGCAGCCCGCCCCGCTCCGATGAGCAGTTCTTC. This rearrangement joins TRBV11-2 to TRBJ2-1; D uncertain. Trimming removed 5 bases from V and 8 bases from J, with 13 bases in between. Germline V CDR1 and CDR2: SGHAT, FQNNGV. The CDR3 length is 13 residues.

This clonotype showed up many times. The J gene is TRBJ1-6, the V gene TRBV27; D is undetermined. The CDR3 loop spans 14 amino acids. Trimming took 2 bases from V and 6 from J, leaving 8 bases between them. The germline V gene has CDR1 MNHEY and CDR2 SMNVEV (reference sequence). For the CDR3, the DNA is TGTGCCAGCAGTTTAGGCGAATTTAATTCACCCCTCCACTTT. Its translation is CASSLGEFNSPLHF.

This clonotype was seen many times. V and J are TRBV28 and TRBJ1-2, with D perhaps matching TRBD1 (5 bases). The CDR3 sequence is 10 residues long. Trimming removed 9 bases at V and 7 bases at J, with 9 bases between. The germline CDR1 and CDR2 sequences are MDHEN and SYDVKM. This CDR3 reads CASLGGGYTF. Here the CDR3 DNA reads TGTGCCAGTCTTGGGGGTGGCTACACCTTC.

This clonotype was seen a few times. This chain joins TRBV20-1 and TRBJ1-3, with D unclear. V lost 6 bases, J lost 4 bases, and 16 bases lay in between. This CDR3 is built from 14 residues. Germline V gene data show CDR1 as DFQATT and CDR2 as SNEGSKA (reference sequence). DNA of the CDR3: TGCAGTGCCCTAAGTTCGGTCTCGGGAAACACCATATATTTT. This gives the protein CSALSSVSGNTIYF.

The chain recombines TRBV24-1 with TRBJ2-2, with D perhaps matching TRBD2 (6 bases). The ends were cut back, 5 bases at V and 5 bases at J, with 17 bases in the middle. The CDR3 totals 16 residues. Germline loops: CDR1 KGHDR, CDR2 SFDVKD. The CDR3 DNA sequence: TGTGCCACCAGTGCAAACATATTACGGGAGACCGGGGAGCTGTTTTTT. Translated: CATSANILRETGELFF.

This clonotype was counted a single time. Here the CDR3 reads CASSNGEDSLNSNQPQHF. The CDR3 DNA sequence: TGTGCCAGCAGCAATGGAGAAGACTCCCTCAATAGCAATCAGCCCCAGCATTTT. The chain combines TRBV11-2 with TRBJ1-5, with no clear D. Trimming took off 5 bases at V and 0 bases at J, with 20 bases between the two ends. The CDR3 is made up of 18 amino acids. The germline gives CDR1 SGHAT, CDR2 FQNNGV. The whole variable domain, filled in from reference TRBV11-2 and TRBJ1-5, reads EAGVAQSPRYKIIEKRQSVAFWCNPISGHATLYWYQQILGQGPKLLIQFQNNGVVDDSQLPKDRFSAERLKGVDSTLKIQPAKLEDSAVYLCASSNGEDSLNSNQPQHFGDGTRLSIL.

This clonotype came up many times. This chain links TRBV20-1 with TRBJ2-5; 7 nucleotides match TRBD1. Per germline, CDR1 DFQATT and CDR2 SNEGSKA (reference sequence). The CDR3 sequence is 14 residues long. With 1 base clipped from V and 5 bases from J, the junction kept 7 bases outside the gene matches. The CDR3 loop is CSARGQGLRETQYF. CDR3 DNA: TGCAGTGCTAGAGGACAGGGTCTACGGGAGACCCAGTACTTC.

This clonotype has a handful of counts. This chain joins TRBV28 and TRBJ2-7, with D maybe TRBD2 (6 bases). There are 14 residues in the CDR3. CDR1 is MDHEN and CDR2 is SYDVKM in the germline V gene. V was cut by 9 bases and J by 5 bases, with 20 bases left in between. CDR3 loop: CARSPGGKRDEQYF. CDR3 coding DNA: TGTGCCAGGTCCCCGGGCGGGAAGAGGGACGAGCAGTACTTC.

This chain joins TRBV10-3 and TRBJ2-1; TRBD2 agrees at 8 bases. There are 18 residues in the CDR3. V trimming: 0 bases; J trimming: 3 bases; junction bases outside the gene matches: 10. The germline CDR1 and CDR2 sequences are ENHRY and SYGVKD. CDR3 protein: CAISESSVGREGYNEQFF. CDR3 coding DNA: TGTGCCATCAGTGAGTCTTCCGTTGGACGGGAGGGCTACAATGAGCAGTTCTTC.

This clonotype was observed many times. The chain links TRBV27 to TRBJ1-1; D not resolved. CDR1 and CDR2 from the germline V gene are MNHEY and SMNVEV (reference sequence). This CDR3 is built from 13 residues. With 6 bases removed from V and 1 base from J, the gap between germline ends came to 9 bases. The CDR3 loop reads CASRSSGNTEAFF. The CDR3 DNA reads TGTGCCAGCAGATCCTCAGGGAACACTGAAGCTTTCTTT.